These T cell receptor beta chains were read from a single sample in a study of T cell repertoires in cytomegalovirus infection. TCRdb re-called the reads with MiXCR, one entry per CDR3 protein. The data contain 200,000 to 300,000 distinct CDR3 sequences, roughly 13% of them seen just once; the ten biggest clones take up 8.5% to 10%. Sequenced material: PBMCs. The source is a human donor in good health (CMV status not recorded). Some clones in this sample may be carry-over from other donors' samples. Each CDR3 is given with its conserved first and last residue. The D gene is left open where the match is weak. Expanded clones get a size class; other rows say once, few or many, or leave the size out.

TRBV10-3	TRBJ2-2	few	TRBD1	CAISDRGQMNTGELFF	TGTGCCATCAGTGACAGGGGACAGATGAACACCGGGGAGCTGTTTTTT
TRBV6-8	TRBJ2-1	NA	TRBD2	CASSYWGLAGGNEQFF	TGTGCCAGCAGTTACTGGGGACTAGCGGGAGGTAATGAGCAGTTCTTC
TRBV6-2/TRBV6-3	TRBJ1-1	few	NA	CASRAGHRLLATEAFF	TGTGCCAGCAGGGCGGGACACCGCCTTTTAGCCACTGAAGCTTTCTTT
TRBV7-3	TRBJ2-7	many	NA	CASSQRPGASWQYF	TGTGCCAGCAGCCAAAGGCCAGGGGCGAGCTGGCAGTACTTC
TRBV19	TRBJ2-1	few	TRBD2	CASSIWEGAVRGEQFF	TGTGCCAGTAGTATATGGGAGGGAGCGGTTCGTGGTGAGCAGTTCTTC
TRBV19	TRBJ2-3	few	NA	CASSDSGTPGPPDTQYF	TGTGCCAGTAGTGACAGCGGGACACCCGGCCCCCCAGATACGCAGTATTTT
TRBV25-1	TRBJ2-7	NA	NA	CASRGLQQYF	TGTGCCAGCAGAGGTCTTCAGCAGTACTTC
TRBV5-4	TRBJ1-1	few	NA	CASSLHGGTEAFF	TGTGCCAGCAGCTTGCATGGGGGGACTGAAGCTTTCTTT
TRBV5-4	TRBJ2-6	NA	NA	CASSLDPGANVLTF	TGTGCCAGCAGCTTGGATCCTGGGGCCAACGTCCTGACTTTC
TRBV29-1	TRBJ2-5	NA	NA	CSAQGQAGETQYF	TGCAGCGCGCAGGGACAAGCTGGGGAGACCCAGTACTTC
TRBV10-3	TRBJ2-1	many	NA	CAISVDGPLEQFF	TGTGCCATCAGTGTGGACGGCCCCCTTGAGCAGTTCTTC
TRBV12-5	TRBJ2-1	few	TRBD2	CASGRGPGTRASSEQFF	TGTGCTAGTGGTCGGGGCCCCGGGACTAGGGCTTCCTCTGAGCAGTTCTTC
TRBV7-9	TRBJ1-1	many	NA	CASSLVEGNTEAFF	TGTGCCAGCAGCTTAGTTGAAGGGAACACTGAAGCTTTCTTT
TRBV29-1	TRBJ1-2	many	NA	CSVDRSNYGYTF	TGCAGCGTTGATCGTTCCAACTATGGCTACACCTTC
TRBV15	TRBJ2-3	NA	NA	CATSGGLSTSTDTQYF	TGTGCCACCAGCGGCGGACTTTCCACTAGCACAGATACGCAGTATTTT
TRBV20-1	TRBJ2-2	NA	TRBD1	CSTGTGNTGELFF	TGCAGTACCGGGACAGGGAACACCGGGGAGCTGTTTTTT